The 3 T cell receptor beta chains below come from one sample, sequenced in a study of human T cells and chemical hapten exposure. Time point defined: patch test 1, 2 weeks after DPC sensitization. Treatment specified: therapeutic diphenylcyclopropenone sensitization with weekly scalp DPC. Each CDR3 protein gets one entry after TCRdb re-called the RACE reads with MiXCR. The sample yields some 180,000 distinct CDR3 sequences, about a fifth seen once. The input for sequencing was whole blood, taken in connection with sensitization to the hapten diphenylcyclopropenone (DPC). The receptors derive from a woman aged 50 to 65 with alopecia areata. Some clones in this sample may be carry-over from other donors' samples.

A few counts support this clonotype. This chain connects TRBV10-3 to TRBJ2-1, with D possibly being TRBD2 (5 bases). CDR3 length: 12 amino acids. V lost 3 bases to trimming and J lost 8 bases, with 8 bases between them. The germline gives CDR1 ENHRY, CDR2 SYGVKD. The CDR3, as DNA: TGTGCCATCAGTGAAGCGGCCTATGAGCAGTTCTTC. It translates to CAISEAAYEQFF.

The V and J genes are TRBV9 and TRBJ2-5, with 8 bases matching TRBD1. V lost 2 bases to trimming and J lost 1 base; unmatched junction nucleotides: 4. The CDR3 is 15 residues long. Looked up from germline, CDR1 is SGDLS and CDR2 is YYNGEE. The CDR3 coding sequence is TGTGCCAGCAGCGTTGCCGGGACAGGCCAAGAGACCCAGTACTTC. Translation gives CASSVAGTGQETQYF.

This clonotype was observed a few times. The CDR3 DNA sequence: TGTGCCAGCAGCTTAACGGCGGCAGTACAAGAGACCCAGTACTTC. Translating it yields CASSLTAAVQETQYF. V usage is TRBV7-6 and J usage is TRBJ2-5, with unresolved D. Germline CDR1 and CDR2: SGHVS and FNYEAQ. The V end was cut by 2 bases, the J end by 2 bases, with 12 bases between. The CDR3 is 15 residues long. Using reference TRBV7-6 and TRBJ2-5 for the parts outside the CDR3, the full variable domain is GAGVSQSPRYKVTKRGQDVALRCDPISGHVSLYWYRQALGQGPEFLTYFNYEAQQDKSGLPNDRFSAERPEGSISTLTIQRTEQRDSAMYRCASSLTAAVQETQYFGPGTRLLVL.